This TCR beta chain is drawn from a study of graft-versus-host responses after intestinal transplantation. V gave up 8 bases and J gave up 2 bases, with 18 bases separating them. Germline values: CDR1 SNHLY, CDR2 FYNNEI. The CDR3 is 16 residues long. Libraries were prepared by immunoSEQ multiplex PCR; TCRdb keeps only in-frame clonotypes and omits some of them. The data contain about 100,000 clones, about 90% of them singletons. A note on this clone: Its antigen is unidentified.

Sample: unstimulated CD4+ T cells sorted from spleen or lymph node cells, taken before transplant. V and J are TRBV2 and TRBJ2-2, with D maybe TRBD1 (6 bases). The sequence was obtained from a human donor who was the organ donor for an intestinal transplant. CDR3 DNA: TGTGCCAGCTTGCAGGGGCCTAACCCTAACACCGGGGAGCTGTTTTTT. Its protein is CASLQGPNPNTGELFF.